These T cell receptor beta chains were read from a single sample in a study of blood T cell repertoires in COVID-19. Produced via immunoSEQ multiplex PCR; TCRdb's table is partial and in-frame only. This sample has 380,000 or so clones; 89% occur once, and the top ten carry 1.2%. Sequencing was performed on peripheral blood. These receptors were collected from a man in his forties with acute or convalescent COVID-19. CDR3s include the opening cysteine and the closing phenylalanine or tryptophan. The D gene is left open where the match is weak. The size entry is marked missing in some rows and otherwise reads once, few, many or a size class.

v_gene	j_gene	d_gene	abundance	CDR3nt	CDR3aa
TRBV28	TRBJ2-1	NA	NA	TGTGCCAGCAGCCACGACAGGGAGGCCTACAATGAGCAGTTCTTC	CASSHDREAYNEQFF
TRBV6-5	TRBJ1-6	NA	few	TGTGCCAGCAGTTACTCGACTCTGGGTGGATCACCCCTCCACTTT	CASSYSTLGGSPLHF
TRBV10-3	TRBJ2-1	TRBD2	NA	TGTGCCATCAGTACTCCAAGCGGGAGCTCCTACAATGAGCAGTTCTTC	CAISTPSGSSYNEQFF
TRBV6-5	TRBJ1-5	TRBD1	NA	TGTGCCAGCAGTAGCGACAGGGTTAGCCAGCCCCAGCATTTT	CASSSDRVSQPQHF
TRBV19	TRBJ1-1	NA	NA	TGTGCCAGTAAGACTACGACGAACACTGAAGCTTTCTTT	CASKTTTNTEAFF
TRBV3-1/TRBV3-2	TRBJ2-1	NA	NA	TGTGCCAGCAGCCTCAGTGACAATGAGCAGTTCTTC	CASSLSDNEQFF
TRBV19	TRBJ2-6	NA	NA	TGTGCCAGTAGCGGGACTTACTCTGGGGCCAACGTCCTGACTTTC	CASSGTYSGANVLTF
TRBV6-2/TRBV6-3	TRBJ2-3	NA	NA	TGTGCCAGCAGTTATCCCCTCCGGGGATTCACAGATACGCAGTATTTT	CASSYPLRGFTDTQYF
TRBV7-3	TRBJ2-3	NA	NA	TGTGCCAGCAGCGTAACTCCACAGATAACCACAGATACGCAGTATTTT	CASSVTPQITTDTQYF
TRBV4-2	TRBJ1-1	NA	once	TGTGCCAGCAGCCAAGATTGGACTCGGAAGAACACTGAAGCTTTCTTT	CASSQDWTRKNTEAFF
TRBV7-2	TRBJ2-7	TRBD2	NA	TGTGCCAGCAGTTTGCTTGCGGGAGGCCACACCTACGAGCAGTACTTC	CASSLLAGGHTYEQYF
TRBV20-1	TRBJ2-1	NA	few	TGCAGTGCTAGTCCCAGTGGGCATGGTGAGCAGTTCTTC	CSASPSGHGEQFF
TRBV5-1	TRBJ2-1	TRBD2	NA	TGCGCCAGCAGCTTGGGGACTAGCGGGAGAATGGAGCAGTTCTTC	CASSLGTSGRMEQFF
TRBV19	TRBJ2-2	NA	NA	TGTGCCAGTAGGCGCGAGAACACCGGGGAGCTGTTTTTT	CASRRENTGELFF
TRBV7-8	TRBJ1-5	NA	NA	TGTGCCAGCAGCTTAATCCGGAGCAATCAGCCCCAGCATTTT	CASSLIRSNQPQHF
TRBV24-1	TRBJ1-2	NA	NA	TGTGCCACCAGTGATCAGTATAGCGGCTACACCTTC	CATSDQYSGYTF
TRBV7-9	TRBJ1-4	NA	NA	TGTGCCAGCAGCTTAGTGGGGCAGGGCGTTAGCAATGAAAAACTGTTTTTT	CASSLVGQGVSNEKLFF
TRBV9	TRBJ2-7	NA	NA	TGTGCCAGCAGCGAGAGACCGGGACTCGTGATCTACGAGCAGTACTTC	CASSERPGLVIYEQYF
TRBV12-3/TRBV12-4	TRBJ1-1	NA	NA	TGTGCCACACAGGGCACGTACACTGAAGCTTTCTTT	CATQGTYTEAFF
TRBV10-3	TRBJ1-4	NA	NA	TGTGCCATCAGTGAGTCATCCCAAGGACAGAATGAAAAACTGTTTTTT	CAISESSQGQNEKLFF
TRBV2	TRBJ1-2	TRBD1	NA	TGTGCCAGCAGCGATGCGACAGGGGGCGCGGATGGCTACACCTTC	CASSDATGGADGYTF
TRBV18	TRBJ2-1	NA	NA	TGTGCCAGCTCAGGACAGAGCGTGGACAATGAGCAGTTCTTC	CASSGQSVDNEQFF
TRBV10-3	TRBJ1-1	TRBD1	NA	TGTGCCATCAAATACTCACAGGGGATTGAAGCTTTCTTT	CAIKYSQGIEAFF
TRBV12-3/TRBV12-4	TRBJ1-2	NA	NA	TGTGCCAGCAGTTTTGGAGTCTATGGCTACACCTTC	CASSFGVYGYTF
TRBV30	TRBJ2-7	NA	NA	TGTGCCTGGGGGAGCTCCTACGAGCAGTACTTC	CAWGSSYEQYF
TRBV7-9	TRBJ2-5	TRBD1	NA	TGTGCCAGCAGCTTAGGGATAGGGGGACAGGGTGAAGAGACCCAGTACTTC	CASSLGIGGQGEETQYF
TRBV5-4	TRBJ1-1	TRBD1	NA	TGTGCCAGCAGAACAGGGGTGACAACTGAAGCTTTCTTT	CASRTGVTTEAFF
TRBV7-2	TRBJ2-7	NA	few	TGTGCCAGCAGTTCCGTCAGGGGATCCTACGAGCAGTACTTC	CASSSVRGSYEQYF
TRBV7-8	TRBJ2-1	NA	once	TGTGCCAGCAGCTTCCGGGTAGGGCGGGCCGAGCAGTTCTTC	CASSFRVGRAEQFF
TRBV11-2	TRBJ2-1	NA	NA	TGTGCCAGCAGCTCCCTAGGGGGGGCCGTAGGTGAGCAGTTCTTC	CASSSLGGAVGEQFF
TRBV5-1	TRBJ2-6	TRBD1	NA	TGCGCCAGCAGCTTAAAAACGGACAGGCGATCTCCCCATGGGGCCAACGTCCTGACTTTC	CASSLKTDRRSPHGANVLTF
TRBV11-1	TRBJ1-1	TRBD1	NA	TGTGCCAGCAGCTTTTTACGGGACAGGGACCCTGAAGCTTTCTTT	CASSFLRDRDPEAFF
TRBV7-8	TRBJ1-5	NA	NA	TGTGCCAGCAGCTTATATCGGAGCAATCAGCCCCAGCATTTT	CASSLYRSNQPQHF
TRBV14	TRBJ2-3	NA	NA	TGTGCCAGCAGCCAAGAACTGAGGACCGGGGCGCAGTATTTT	CASSQELRTGAQYF
TRBV6-5	TRBJ1-2	NA	NA	TGTGCCATAGACAGGCAGGTGGGATATGGCTACACCTTC	CAIDRQVGYGYTF
TRBV29-1	TRBJ2-5	TRBD2	NA	TGCAGCGTTGGAAGCGGGAGGGACCAGTTCGGAGAGACCCAGTACTTC	CSVGSGRDQFGETQYF